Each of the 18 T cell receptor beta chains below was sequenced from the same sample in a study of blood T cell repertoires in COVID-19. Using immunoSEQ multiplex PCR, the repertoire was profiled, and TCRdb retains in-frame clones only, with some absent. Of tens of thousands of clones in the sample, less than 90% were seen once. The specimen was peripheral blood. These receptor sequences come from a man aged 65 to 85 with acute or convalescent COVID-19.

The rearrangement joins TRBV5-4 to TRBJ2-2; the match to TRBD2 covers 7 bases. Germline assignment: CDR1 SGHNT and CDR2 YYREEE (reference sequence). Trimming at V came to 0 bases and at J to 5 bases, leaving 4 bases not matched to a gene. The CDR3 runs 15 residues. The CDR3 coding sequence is TGTGCCAGCAGCTTGGGCGGGAGCGGAACCGGGGAGCTGTTTTTT. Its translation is CASSLGGSGTGELFF.

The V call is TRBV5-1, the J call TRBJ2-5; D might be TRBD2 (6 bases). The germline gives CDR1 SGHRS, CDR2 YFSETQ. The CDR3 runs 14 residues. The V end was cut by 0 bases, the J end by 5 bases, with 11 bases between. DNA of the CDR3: TGCGCCAGCAGCTTGGGGTCTAGCGCGGAGACCCAGTACTTC. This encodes CASSLGSSAETQYF.

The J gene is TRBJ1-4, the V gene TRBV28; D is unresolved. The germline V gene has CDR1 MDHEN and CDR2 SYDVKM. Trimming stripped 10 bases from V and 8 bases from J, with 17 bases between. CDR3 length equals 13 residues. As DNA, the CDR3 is TGTGCCACCGGACCGACCCGCGGGGAAAAACTGTTTTTT. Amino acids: CATGPTRGEKLFF.

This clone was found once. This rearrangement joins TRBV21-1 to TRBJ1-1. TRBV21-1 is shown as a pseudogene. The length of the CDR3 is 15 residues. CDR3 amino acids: CASSSQAVRNTEAFF. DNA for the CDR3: TGTGCCAGCAGCAGTCAAGCGGTGAGGAACACTGAAGCTTTCTTT.

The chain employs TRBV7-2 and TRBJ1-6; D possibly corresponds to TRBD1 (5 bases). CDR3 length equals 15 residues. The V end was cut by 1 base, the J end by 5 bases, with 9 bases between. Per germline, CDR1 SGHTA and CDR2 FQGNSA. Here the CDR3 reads CASSLGGVHNSPLHF. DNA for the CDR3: TGTGCCAGCAGCTTAGGGGGGGTCCATAATTCACCCCTCCACTTT.

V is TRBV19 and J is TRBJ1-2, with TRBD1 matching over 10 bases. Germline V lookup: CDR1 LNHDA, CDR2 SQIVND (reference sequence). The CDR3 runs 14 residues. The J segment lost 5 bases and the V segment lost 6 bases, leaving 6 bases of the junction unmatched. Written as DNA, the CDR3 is TGTGCCAGTAGGCCGGGACAGGGGTCATATGGCTACACCTTC. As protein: CASRPGQGSYGYTF.

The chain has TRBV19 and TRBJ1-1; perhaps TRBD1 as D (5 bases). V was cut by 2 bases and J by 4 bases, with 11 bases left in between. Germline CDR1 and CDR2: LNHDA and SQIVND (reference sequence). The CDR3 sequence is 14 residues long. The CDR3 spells CASSINQGTTEAFF. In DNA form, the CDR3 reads TGTGCCAGTAGTATAAACCAGGGAACCACTGAAGCTTTCTTT.

In DNA, the CDR3 is TGTGCCAGCAGCTTAATTGGATCGGGGATCCCAGAGACCCAGTACTTC. Its translation: CASSLIGSGIPETQYF. V usage is TRBV7-3 and J usage is TRBJ2-5, with D tentatively TRBD2 (5 bases). With 1 base removed from V and 4 bases from J, the gap between germline ends came to 16 bases. CDR1 SGHTA and CDR2 FQGTGA come from the germline V gene. The CDR3 sequence is 16 residues long.

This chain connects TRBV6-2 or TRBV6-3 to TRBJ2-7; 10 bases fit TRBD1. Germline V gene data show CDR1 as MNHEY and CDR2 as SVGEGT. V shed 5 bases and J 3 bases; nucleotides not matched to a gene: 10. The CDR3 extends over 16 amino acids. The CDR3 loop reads CASSPTGTGAVYEQYF. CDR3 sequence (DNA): TGTGCCAGCAGTCCCACCGGGACAGGGGCCGTCTACGAGCAGTACTTC.

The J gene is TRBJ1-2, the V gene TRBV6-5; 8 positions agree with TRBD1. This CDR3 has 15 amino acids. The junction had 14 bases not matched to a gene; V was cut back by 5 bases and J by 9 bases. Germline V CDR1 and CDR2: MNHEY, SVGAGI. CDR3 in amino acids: CASSPKQIRGPRYTF. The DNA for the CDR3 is TGTGCCAGCAGTCCTAAACAAATCAGGGGGCCACGCTACACCTTC.

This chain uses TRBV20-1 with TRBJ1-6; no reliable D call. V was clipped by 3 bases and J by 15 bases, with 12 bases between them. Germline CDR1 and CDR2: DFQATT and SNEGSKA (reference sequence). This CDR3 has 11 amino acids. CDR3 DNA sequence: TGCAGTGCTAGGTCAATCCGCGACCTCCACTTT. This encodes CSARSIRDLHF.

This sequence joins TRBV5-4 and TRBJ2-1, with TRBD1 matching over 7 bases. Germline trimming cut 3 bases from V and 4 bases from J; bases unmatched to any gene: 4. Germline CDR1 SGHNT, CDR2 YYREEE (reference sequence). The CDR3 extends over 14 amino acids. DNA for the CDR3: TGTGCCAGCAGCTCGGGGACAGATTACAATGAGCAGTTCTTC. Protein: CASSSGTDYNEQFF. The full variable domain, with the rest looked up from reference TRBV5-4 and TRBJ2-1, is ETGVTQSPTHLIKTRGQQVTLRCSSQSGHNTVSWYQQALGQGPQFIFQYYREEENGRGNFPPRFSGLQFPNYSSELNVNALELDDSALYLCASSSGTDYNEQFFGPGTRLTVL.

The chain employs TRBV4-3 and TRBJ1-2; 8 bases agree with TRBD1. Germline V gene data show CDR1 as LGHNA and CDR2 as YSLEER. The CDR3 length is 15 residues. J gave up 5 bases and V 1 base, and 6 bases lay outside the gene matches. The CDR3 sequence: CASSQVTDREYGYTF. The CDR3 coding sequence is TGCGCCAGCAGCCAAGTAACGGACAGGGAGTATGGCTACACCTTC.

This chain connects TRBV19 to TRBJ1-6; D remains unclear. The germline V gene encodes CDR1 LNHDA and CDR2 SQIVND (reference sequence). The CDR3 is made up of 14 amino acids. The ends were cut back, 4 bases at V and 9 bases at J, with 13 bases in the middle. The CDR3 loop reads CASSTGIYGSPLHF. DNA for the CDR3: TGTGCCAGTAGTACGGGAATTTACGGTTCACCCCTCCACTTT.

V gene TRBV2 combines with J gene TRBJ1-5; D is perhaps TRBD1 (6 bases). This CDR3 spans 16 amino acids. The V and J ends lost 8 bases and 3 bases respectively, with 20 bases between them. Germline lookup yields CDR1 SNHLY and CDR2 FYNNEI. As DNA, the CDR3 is TGTGCCAGCTCCAAAGGGGGACCGCGGAACAATCAGCCCCAGCATTTT. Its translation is CASSKGGPRNNQPQHF.

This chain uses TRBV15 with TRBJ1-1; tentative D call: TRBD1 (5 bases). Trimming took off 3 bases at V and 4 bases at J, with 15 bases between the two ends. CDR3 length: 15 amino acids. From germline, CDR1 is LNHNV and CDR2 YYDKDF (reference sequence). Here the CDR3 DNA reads TGTGCCACCAGCAGGGGGACGGCCGGGAGCACTGAAGCTTTCTTT. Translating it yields CATSRGTAGSTEAFF.

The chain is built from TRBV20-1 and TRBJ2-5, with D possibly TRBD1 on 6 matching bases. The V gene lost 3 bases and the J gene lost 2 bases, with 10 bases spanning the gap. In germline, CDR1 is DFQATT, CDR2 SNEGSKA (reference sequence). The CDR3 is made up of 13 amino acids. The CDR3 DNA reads TGCAGTGCTAGTACAGGGCTTCAAGAGACCCAGTACTTC. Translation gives CSASTGLQETQYF.

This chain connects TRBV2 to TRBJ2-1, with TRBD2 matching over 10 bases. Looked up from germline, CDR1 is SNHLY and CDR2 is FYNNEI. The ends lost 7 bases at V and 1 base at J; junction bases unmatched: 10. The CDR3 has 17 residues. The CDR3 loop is CASTGGSGRSSYNEQFF. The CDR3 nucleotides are TGTGCCAGCACCGGGGGTAGCGGGAGGTCATCCTACAATGAGCAGTTCTTC.